This is a list of T cell receptor beta chains from one sample in a study of control samples from healthy donors and cancer patients. Here immunoSEQ multiplex PCR was the method, and the copy in TCRdb shows in-frame clones only, minus some. Of tens of thousands of clones listed, 86% were seen once; the top ten hold 0.95% to 1.5%. Sample: blood. These receptors came from a woman aged 50 to 65 in good health. The CDR3 runs from the conserved cysteine through the conserved F or W. Each record gives: clone size, J gene, V gene, CDR3 length, D gene, CDR3 DNA, CDR3 protein. A D gene is named only where the DNA matches it firmly. Not all rows give a size; the values are once, few, many and, for expanded clones, a class.

>once|TRBJ2-3|TRBV18|18|TRBD2
TGTGCCAGCTCACCAAGGACTAGCGGGGACTACGAGGCGGATACGCAGTATTTT
CASSPRTSGDYEADTQYF
>NA|TRBJ1-5|TRBV19|14|TRBD1
TGTGCCAGTAGTATGGGCCAGGGGGCCCAGCCCCAGCATTTT
CASSMGQGAQPQHF
>NA|TRBJ1-1|TRBV19|14|TRBD1
TGTGCCAGTACCCAGGACAGGGTGAACACTGAAGCTTTCTTT
CASTQDRVNTEAFF
>once|TRBJ2-5|TRBV5-6|18|TRBD2
TGTGCCAGCAGCTTGATCGTGCCTAGCGGGAGGATACAAGAGACCCAGTACTTC
CASSLIVPSGRIQETQYF
>once|TRBJ1-2|TRBV14|12|NA
TGTGCCAGCAGCCGGCCTACGGGAGGCTACACCTTC
CASSRPTGGYTF
>NA|TRBJ2-5|TRBV5-1|13|NA
TGCGCCAGCAGCTTGAACAGGGAAGAGACCCAGTACTTC
CASSLNREETQYF
>NA|TRBJ2-3|TRBV3-1/TRBV3-2|17|TRBD2
TGTGCCAGCAGCCAAGACTTGCGGGGGGTTGGCACAGATACGCAGTATTTT
CASSQDLRGVGTDTQYF
>NA|TRBJ1-1|TRBV28|15|NA
TGTGCCAGCAGTTTAGTGGGGGGAGTTTACACTGAAGCTTTCTTT
CASSLVGGVYTEAFF
>NA|TRBJ2-1|TRBV6-6|15|NA
TGTGCCAGCACTATAAGCAGGGGAAACTACAATGAGCAGTTCTTC
CASTISRGNYNEQFF
>NA|TRBJ1-3|TRBV9|14|NA
TGTGCCAGCAGCCTTAGAGGCAGGGGTGACACCATATATTTT
CASSLRGRGDTIYF
>NA|TRBJ1-5|TRBV28|14|NA
TGTGCCAGCAGCCGACGGTTTTTGAATCAGCCCCAGCATTTT
CASSRRFLNQPQHF
>NA|TRBJ1-6|TRBV11-1|13|NA
TGTGCCAGCAGCTTGTTTGGCAATTCACCCCTCCACTTT
CASSLFGNSPLHF
>once|TRBJ1-6|TRBV9|15|TRBD1
TGTGCCAGCAGCGCCTCCGGGACAGGGGTTTCACCCCTCCACTTT
CASSASGTGVSPLHF
>NA|TRBJ2-5|TRBV7-8|15|NA
TGTGCCAGCAGCTTAAGCGGCTTGTACCAAGAGACCCAGTACTTC
CASSLSGLYQETQYF
>NA|TRBJ2-7|TRBV6-1|13|TRBD1
TGTGCCAGCAGTGAATCGGGACAGTTCGAGCAGTACTTC
CASSESGQFEQYF
>NA|TRBJ2-3|TRBV18|15|TRBD1
TGTGCCAGCTTATCGGACAGGGGGAGAACAGATACGCAGTATTTT
CASLSDRGRTDTQYF
>NA|TRBJ2-5|TRBV23-1|15|NA
TGCGCCAGCAGTCTATCTAGAGAAGATCAAGAGACCCAGTACTTC
CASSLSREDQETQYF
>NA|TRBJ1-3|TRBV5-1|13|NA
TGCGCCAGCACCTCCTTAGAGGGAAACACCATATATTTT
CASTSLEGNTIYF
>NA|TRBJ2-2|TRBV7-2|14|NA
TGTGCCAGCAGCCCAAAAAAGTCAACCGGGGAGCTGTTTTTT
CASSPKKSTGELFF
>NA|TRBJ1-5|TRBV6-2/TRBV6-3|15|NA
TGTGCCAGCAGTTACCCCGACAGAAGCAATCAGCCCCAGCATTTT
CASSYPDRSNQPQHF
>once|TRBJ1-3|TRBV6-5|15|NA
TGTGCCAGCTCTCGGGCCCATAGCTCTGGAAACACCATATATTTT
CASSRAHSSGNTIYF
>NA|TRBJ2-5|TRBV5-1|14|NA
TGCGCCAGCAGCCAAGGGGGTTACAAAGAGACCCAGTACTTC
CASSQGGYKETQYF
>NA|TRBJ2-7|TRBV6-5|15|NA
TGTGCCAGCAGACAAAGGGACCAGGGATCCTACGAGCAGTACTTC
CASRQRDQGSYEQYF
>NA|TRBJ1-1|TRBV10-3|14|NA
TGTGCCATCAGTGAATCCGACGGGGACACTGAAGCTTTCTTT
CAISESDGDTEAFF
>NA|TRBJ1-1|TRBV5-1|13|NA
TGCGCCAGCAGCTTGGCTGGGACACCTGAAGCTTTCTTT
CASSLAGTPEAFF
>NA|TRBJ2-5|TRBV18|14|NA
TGTGCCAGCTCACCCCTTCCGGGAGAAGAGACCCAGTACTTC
CASSPLPGEETQYF
>once|TRBJ2-6|TRBV19|16|NA
TGTGCCAGTAGTGTACCGACGGATTTTGGGGCCAACGTCCTGACTTTC
CASSVPTDFGANVLTF
>NA|TRBJ1-2|TRBV3-1/TRBV3-2|14|NA
TGTGCCAGCAGCCCAGCGCAGGGAAGCTATGGCTACACCTTC
CASSPAQGSYGYTF
>NA|TRBJ1-6|TRBV18|14|NA
TGTGCCAGCTCACCACAGGGGAATGATTCACCCCTCCACTTT
CASSPQGNDSPLHF
>few|TRBJ2-3|TRBV2|13|NA
TGTGCCAGCAGTCTTGAAGGAGGGGATACGCAGTATTTT
CASSLEGGDTQYF
>NA|TRBJ2-2|TRBV20-1|17|TRBD2
TGCAGTGCTAGTTCCCTAGCGGGAGGGCCGAGGATCGGGGAGCTGTTTTTT
CSASSLAGGPRIGELFF
>NA|TRBJ1-4|TRBV5-1|18|TRBD1
TGCGCCAGCAGCTCGGAGACAGGGCTCCTTGCAACTAATGAAAAACTGTTTTTT
CASSSETGLLATNEKLFF
>NA|TRBJ2-2|TRBV28|16|NA
TGTGCCAGCAGTTTTATCGTTACTGCGGGCACCGGGGAGCTGTTTTTT
CASSFIVTAGTGELFF
>once|TRBJ2-3|TRBV9|17|TRBD2
TGTGCCAGCAACCCTAGCGGGCTAGCGGGGCACACAGATACGCAGTATTTT
CASNPSGLAGHTDTQYF
>NA|TRBJ1-3|TRBV28|12|NA
TGTGCCAGCAGTTTACAGCAAAACACCATATATTTT
CASSLQQNTIYF
>NA|TRBJ1-6|TRBV6-2/TRBV6-3|16|NA
TGTGCCAGCAGTCCCCTCGGGCCGGACAGAATTTCACCCCTCCACTTT
CASSPLGPDRISPLHF
>NA|TRBJ2-3|TRBV19|17|TRBD2
TGTGCCAGTAGTACCCGGGGGACTAGCGGGAGGGCAGATACGCAGTATTTT
CASSTRGTSGRADTQYF
>NA|TRBJ2-7|TRBV6-2/TRBV6-3|15|TRBD2
TGTGCCAGCAGTTACGCGACTAGCGGGAGAATCGAGCAGTACTTC
CASSYATSGRIEQYF
>NA|TRBJ1-6|TRBV4-3|16|NA
TGCGCCAGCAGCCAAGAGGCAGGTCATTATAATTCACCCCTCCACTTT
CASSQEAGHYNSPLHF
>NA|TRBJ1-4|TRBV10-3|17|TRBD1
TGTGCCATCAGTGGTGGACAGGGGGCTTCCACTAATGAAAAACTGTTTTTT
CAISGGQGASTNEKLFF
>NA|TRBJ2-7|TRBV7-2|14|NA
TGTGCCAGCAGCTTAGTCAGGGTCCCCCACGAGCAGTACTTC
CASSLVRVPHEQYF
>few|TRBJ1-1|TRBV3-1/TRBV3-2|14|NA
TGTGCCAGCAGCCAAGGCCGGGACCTGGATCTGGGAAGGTTT
CASSQGRDLDLGRF
>NA|TRBJ1-2|TRBV11-3|13|NA
TGTGCCAGCAGCTTAGGGACCAACTATGGCTACACCTTC
CASSLGTNYGYTF